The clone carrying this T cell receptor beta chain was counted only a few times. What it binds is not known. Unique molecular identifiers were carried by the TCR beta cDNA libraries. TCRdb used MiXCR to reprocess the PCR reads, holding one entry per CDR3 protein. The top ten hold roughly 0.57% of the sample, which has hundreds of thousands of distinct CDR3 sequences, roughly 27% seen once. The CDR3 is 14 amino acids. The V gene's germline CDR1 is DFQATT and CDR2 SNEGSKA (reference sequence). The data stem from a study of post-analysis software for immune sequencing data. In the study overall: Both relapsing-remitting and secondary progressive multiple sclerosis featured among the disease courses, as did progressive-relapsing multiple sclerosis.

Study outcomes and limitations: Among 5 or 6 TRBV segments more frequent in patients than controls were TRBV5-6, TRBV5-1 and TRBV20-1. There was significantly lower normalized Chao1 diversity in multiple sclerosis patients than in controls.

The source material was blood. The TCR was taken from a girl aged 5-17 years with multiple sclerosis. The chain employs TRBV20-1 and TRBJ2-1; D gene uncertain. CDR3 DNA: TGCAGCGTTACAGATTGGCCGACCCTCAATGAGCAGTTCTTC. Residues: CSVTDWPTLNEQFF.